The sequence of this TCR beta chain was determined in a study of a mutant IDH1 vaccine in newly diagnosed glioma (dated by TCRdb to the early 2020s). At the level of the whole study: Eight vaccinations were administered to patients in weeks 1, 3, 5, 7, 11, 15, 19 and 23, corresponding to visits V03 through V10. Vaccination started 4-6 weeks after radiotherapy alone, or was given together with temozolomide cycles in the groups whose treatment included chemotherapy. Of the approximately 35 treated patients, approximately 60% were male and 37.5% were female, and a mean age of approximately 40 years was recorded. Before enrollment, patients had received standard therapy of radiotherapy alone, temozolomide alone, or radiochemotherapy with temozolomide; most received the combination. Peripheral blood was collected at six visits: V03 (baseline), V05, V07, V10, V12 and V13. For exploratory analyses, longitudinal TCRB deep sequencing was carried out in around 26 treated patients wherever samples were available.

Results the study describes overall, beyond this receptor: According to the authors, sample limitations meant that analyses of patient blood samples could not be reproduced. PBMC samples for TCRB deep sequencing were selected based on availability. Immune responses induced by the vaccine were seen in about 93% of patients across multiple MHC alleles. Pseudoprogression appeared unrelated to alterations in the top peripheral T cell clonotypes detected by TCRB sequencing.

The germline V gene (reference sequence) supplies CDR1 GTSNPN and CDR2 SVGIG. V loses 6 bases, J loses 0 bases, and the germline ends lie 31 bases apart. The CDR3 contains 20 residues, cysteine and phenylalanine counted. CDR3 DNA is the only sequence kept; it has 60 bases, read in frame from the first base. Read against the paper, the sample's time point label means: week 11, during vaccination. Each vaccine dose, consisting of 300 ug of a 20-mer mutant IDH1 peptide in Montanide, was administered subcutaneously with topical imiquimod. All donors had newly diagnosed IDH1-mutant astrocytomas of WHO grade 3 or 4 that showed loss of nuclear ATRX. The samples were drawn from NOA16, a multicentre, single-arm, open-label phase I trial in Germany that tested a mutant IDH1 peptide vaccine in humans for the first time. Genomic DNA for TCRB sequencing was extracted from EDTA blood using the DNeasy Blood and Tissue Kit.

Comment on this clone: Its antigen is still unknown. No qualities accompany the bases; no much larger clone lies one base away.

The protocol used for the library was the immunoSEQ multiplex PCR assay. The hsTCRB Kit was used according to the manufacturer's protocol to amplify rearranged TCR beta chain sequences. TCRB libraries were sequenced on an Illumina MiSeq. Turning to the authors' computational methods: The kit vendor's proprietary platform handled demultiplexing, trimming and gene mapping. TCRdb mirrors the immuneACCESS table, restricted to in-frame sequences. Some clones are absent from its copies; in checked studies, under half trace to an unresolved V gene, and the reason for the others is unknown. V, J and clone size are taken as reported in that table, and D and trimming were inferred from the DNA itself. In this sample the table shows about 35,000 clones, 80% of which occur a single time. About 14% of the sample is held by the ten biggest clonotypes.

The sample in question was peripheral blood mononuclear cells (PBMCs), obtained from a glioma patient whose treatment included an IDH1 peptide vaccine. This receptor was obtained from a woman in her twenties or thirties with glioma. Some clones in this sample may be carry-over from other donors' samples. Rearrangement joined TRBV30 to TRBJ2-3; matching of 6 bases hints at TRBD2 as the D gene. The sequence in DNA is TGTGCCTGCTACTCTCAGGGAGTTGGGGCGGGGCCCCTTAGCACAGATACGCAGTATTTT. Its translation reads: CACYSQGVGAGPLSTDTQYF.